This TCR beta chain was recorded in a study of tumor-infiltrating lymphocytes in primary liver carcinoma. Across the study: Patients diagnosed with primary liver carcinoma received treatment through surgical resection. All patients, whether men or women, fell within 30 to 69 years of age.

V was clipped by 4 bases and J by 0 bases, with 9 bases between them. The CDR3 totals 15 residues. This clonotype was recorded a few times. Alongside blood RNA obtained from unsorted whole blood, germline DNA was also extracted. A constant-region primer primed TCR beta cDNA synthesis from 500 ng of total RNA. Employing slightly modified ARM-PCR, three nested multiplex PCR rounds were run, and these gave rise to the TCR beta libraries. Forward primers for TRBV1-TRBV30 and a C-beta reverse primer served the first two PCR rounds, at roughly 10 cycles each. Each CDR3 protein is one row after TCRdb ran MiXCR on the multiplex PCR reads. The data contain approximately 320,000 distinct CDR3 sequences, 58% of them singletons.

Specimen: peripheral blood. The clonotype was recovered from a woman in her 30s with primary liver carcinoma and hepatitis B virus infection. This chain connects TRBV12-3 or TRBV12-4 to TRBJ1-4; D may be TRBD1 (5 bases). The CDR3, as DNA: TGTGCCAGCAGTTACACGGGGGCAACTAATGAAAAACTGTTTTTT. Protein: CASSYTGATNEKLFF.